This TCR beta chain derives from a study of a mutant IDH1 vaccine in newly diagnosed glioma (dated by TCRdb to the early 2020s). Context from the whole study: Of the 30 to 35 treated patients, about 62% were male and around 40% were female, and a mean age of roughly 41 years was recorded. Longitudinal TCRB deep sequencing was performed for fewer than 30 treated patients wherever samples were available for exploratory analyses. Peripheral blood was collected at six visits: V03 (baseline), V05, V07, V10, V12 and V13. Prior to enrollment, patients had been given standard therapy consisting of radiotherapy alone, temozolomide alone, or radiochemotherapy with temozolomide, with the combination given to most patients. What the authors observed across the whole study: It was noted by the authors that analyses of patient blood samples could not be reproduced owing to sample limitations. No apparent relationship was observed between pseudoprogression and alterations in the top peripheral T cell clonotypes detected by TCRB sequencing. Immune responses induced by the vaccine were seen in roughly 92% of patients across multiple MHC alleles. Selection of PBMC samples for TCRB deep sequencing was based on availability.

For this clone: The antigen this receptor binds is unknown. The sample holds no much larger clone one base away, and base qualities are not on file.

The library was obtained by the immunoSEQ multiplex PCR assay. The hsTCRB Kit was used according to the manufacturer's protocol to amplify rearranged TCR beta chain sequences. TCRB libraries were sequenced on an Illumina MiSeq. The original pipeline was this. The proprietary platform of the kit vendor was used for demultiplexing, trimming and gene mapping. The table comes from immuneACCESS by way of TCRdb, which keeps in-frame sequences with V and J called. Part of the clones is missing from these tables; in studies checked, under half for an unresolved V gene and the rest for unknown reasons. The V and J calls and clone size come from that table; D and trimming were worked out from the DNA. The sample data list over 45,000 clones, and about 91% of these were observed just once. 2% to 3% of the sample rests with the top ten. Between the V and J ends, shortened by 3 bases and 11 bases respectively, the junction contains 14 bases. The germline V gene specifies SGDLS as CDR1 and YYNGEE as CDR2. Its CDR3 holds 12 amino acids, cysteine through phenylalanine. Just the 36-base CDR3 DNA is kept, in frame starting at base 1.

The sample's time point label, decoded: baseline, week 1 (first vaccination visit). The treatment or condition label of this sample denotes: pre-vaccination baseline after standard-of-care therapy. All donors had newly diagnosed IDH1-mutant astrocytomas of WHO grade 3 or 4 that showed loss of nuclear ATRX. The samples were drawn from NOA16, a multicentre, single-arm, open-label phase I trial in Germany that tested a mutant IDH1 peptide vaccine in humans for the first time. For immunogenicity testing, the blood drawn at visit V03 was used as the baseline sample. Genomic DNA for TCRB sequencing was isolated from EDTA blood with the DNeasy Blood and Tissue Kit.

This material consisted of PBMCs, taken from a glioma patient treated with radiotherapy, temozolomide or both. The sequence was obtained from a man aged 45-60 years with glioma. The rearrangement combines TRBV9 with TRBJ1-2; TRBD1 is a weak D gene call, 6 bases matching. The CDR3 here reads CASSEQGLGYTF. Here is the DNA: TGTGCCAGCAGCGAACAGGGCCTGGGATACACCTTC.